The source of this T cell receptor beta chain is a study of blood T cells in healthy people across ages. V was trimmed by 2 bases and J by 8 bases, leaving 18 bases between them. The CDR3 length is 15 residues. From germline, CDR1 is MNHEY and CDR2 SVGAGI. Drawing of peripheral blood yielded roughly 10 milliliters from each donor. Extractions gave at least 6 micrograms of total RNA per sample. Next came a second PCR, run for roughly 6 to 11 cycles, which used a sample-barcoded 5' primer along with a J-beta primer mix. TCRdb passed the 5' RACE reads through MiXCR, listing each CDR3 protein once. The data show 800,000 to 950,000 distinct CDR3 sequences, 29% seen once. This same sample was also taken into another study, of T cells of mothers and their children. This second report adds: Researchers report slightly higher, though non-significant, overlap in related mother-child pairs than in unrelated pairs.

This chain links TRBV6-5 with TRBJ1-2; D unclear. The sequenced sample was blood. This sequence originates from a woman aged 40-49 years in good health. The DNA for the CDR3 is TGTGCCAGCAGTTACAGCGGGCTGGTTCTTTCCGGCTACACCTTC. Its translation: CASSYSGLVLSGYTF.